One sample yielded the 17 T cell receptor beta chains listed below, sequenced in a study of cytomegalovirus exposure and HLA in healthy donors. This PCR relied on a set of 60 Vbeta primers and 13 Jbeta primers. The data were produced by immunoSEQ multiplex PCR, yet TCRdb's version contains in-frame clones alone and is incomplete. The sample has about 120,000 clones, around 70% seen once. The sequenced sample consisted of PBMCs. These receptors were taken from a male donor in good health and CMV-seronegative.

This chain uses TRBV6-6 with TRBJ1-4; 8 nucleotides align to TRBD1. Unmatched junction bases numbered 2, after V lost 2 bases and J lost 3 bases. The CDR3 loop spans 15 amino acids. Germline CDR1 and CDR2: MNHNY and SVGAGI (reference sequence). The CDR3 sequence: CASSYGQGPNEKLFF. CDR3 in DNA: TGTGCCAGCAGTTACGGACAGGGTCCTAATGAAAAACTGTTTTTT.

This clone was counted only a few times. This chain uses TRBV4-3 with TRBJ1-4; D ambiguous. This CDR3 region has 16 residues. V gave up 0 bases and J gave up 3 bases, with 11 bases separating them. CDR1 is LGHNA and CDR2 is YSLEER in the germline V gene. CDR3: CASSQEVSVPNEKLFF. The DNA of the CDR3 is TGCGCCAGCAGCCAAGAGGTATCGGTTCCTAATGAAAAACTGTTTTTT.

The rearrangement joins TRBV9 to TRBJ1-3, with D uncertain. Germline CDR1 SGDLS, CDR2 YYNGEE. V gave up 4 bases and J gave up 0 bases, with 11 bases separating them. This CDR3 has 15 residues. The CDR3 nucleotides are TGTGCCAGCAGCCTCCCCCCGGGCTCTGGAAACACCATATATTTT. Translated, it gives CASSLPPGSGNTIYF. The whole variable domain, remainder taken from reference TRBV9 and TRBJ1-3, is DSGVTQTPKHLITATGQRVTLRCSPRSGDLSVYWYQQSLDQGLQFLIQYYNGEERAKGNILERFSAQQFPDLHSELNLSSLELGDSALYFCASSLPPGSGNTIYFGEGSWLTVV.

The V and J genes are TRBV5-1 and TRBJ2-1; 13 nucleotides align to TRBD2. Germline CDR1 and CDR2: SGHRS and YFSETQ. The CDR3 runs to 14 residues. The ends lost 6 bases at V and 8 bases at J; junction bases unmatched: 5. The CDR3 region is CASTLGLAGDEQFF. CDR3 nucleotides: TGCGCCAGCACCTTAGGACTAGCGGGGGATGAGCAGTTCTTC.

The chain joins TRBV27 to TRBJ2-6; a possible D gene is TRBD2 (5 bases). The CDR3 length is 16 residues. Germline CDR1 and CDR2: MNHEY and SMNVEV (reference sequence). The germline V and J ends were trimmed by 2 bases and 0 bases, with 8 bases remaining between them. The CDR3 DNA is TGTGCCAGCAGTTTAAGGGAGTACTCTGGGGCCAACGTCCTGACTTTC. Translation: CASSLREYSGANVLTF.

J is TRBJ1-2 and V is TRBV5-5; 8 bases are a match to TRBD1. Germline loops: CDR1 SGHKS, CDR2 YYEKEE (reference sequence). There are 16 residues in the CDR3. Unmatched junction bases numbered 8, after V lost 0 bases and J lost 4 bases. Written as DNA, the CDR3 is TGTGCCAGCAGCTTGGAGGGACAGGAGACAATCTATGGCTACACCTTC. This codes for CASSLEGQETIYGYTF.

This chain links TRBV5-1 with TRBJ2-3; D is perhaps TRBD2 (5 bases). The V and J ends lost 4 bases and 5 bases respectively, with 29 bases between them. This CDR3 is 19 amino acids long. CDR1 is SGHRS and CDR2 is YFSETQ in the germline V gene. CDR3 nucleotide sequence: TGCGCCAGCAGCCATGGTACGGCGGGTACATCCTCACGGGGAGATACGCAGTATTTT. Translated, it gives CASSHGTAGTSSRGDTQYF.

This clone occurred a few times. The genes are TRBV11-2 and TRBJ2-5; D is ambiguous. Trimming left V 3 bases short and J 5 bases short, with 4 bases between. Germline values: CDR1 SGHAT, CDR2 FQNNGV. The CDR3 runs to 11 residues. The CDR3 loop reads CASSFVETQYF. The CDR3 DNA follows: TGTGCCAGCAGCTTCGTGGAGACCCAGTACTTC.

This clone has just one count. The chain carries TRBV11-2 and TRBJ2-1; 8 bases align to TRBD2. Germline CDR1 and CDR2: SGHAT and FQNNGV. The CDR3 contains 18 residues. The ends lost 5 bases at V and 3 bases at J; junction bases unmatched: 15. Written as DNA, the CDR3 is TGTGCCAGCAGCCAGCTCGGGAGGGTAGGGGGTAACTACAATGAGCAGTTCTTC. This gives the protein CASSQLGRVGGNYNEQFF. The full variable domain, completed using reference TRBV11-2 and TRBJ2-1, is EAGVAQSPRYKIIEKRQSVAFWCNPISGHATLYWYQQILGQGPKLLIQFQNNGVVDDSQLPKDRFSAERLKGVDSTLKIQPAKLEDSAVYLCASSQLGRVGGNYNEQFFGPGTRLTVL.

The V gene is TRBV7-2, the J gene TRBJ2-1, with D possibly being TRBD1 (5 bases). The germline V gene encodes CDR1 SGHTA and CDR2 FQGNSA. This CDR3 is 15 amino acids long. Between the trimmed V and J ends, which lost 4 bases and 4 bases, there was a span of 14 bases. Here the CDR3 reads CASSSPRQNYNEQFF. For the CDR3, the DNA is TGTGCCAGCAGCTCACCTCGACAGAATTACAATGAGCAGTTCTTC.

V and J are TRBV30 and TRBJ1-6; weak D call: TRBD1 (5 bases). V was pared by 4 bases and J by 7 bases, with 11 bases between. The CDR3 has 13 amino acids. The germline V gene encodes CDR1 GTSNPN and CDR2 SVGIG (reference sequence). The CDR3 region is CAWTLAGNSPLHF. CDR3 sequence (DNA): TGTGCCTGGACCTTAGCAGGGAATTCACCCCTCCACTTT.

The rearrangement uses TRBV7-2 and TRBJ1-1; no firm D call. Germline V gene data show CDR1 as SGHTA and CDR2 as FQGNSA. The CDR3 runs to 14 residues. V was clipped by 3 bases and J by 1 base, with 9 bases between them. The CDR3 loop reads CASSFVTKNTEAFF. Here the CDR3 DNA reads TGTGCCAGCAGCTTTGTAACAAAGAACACTGAAGCTTTCTTT. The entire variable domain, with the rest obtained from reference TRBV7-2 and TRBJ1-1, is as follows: GAGVSQSPSNKVTEKGKDVELRCDPISGHTALYWYRQSLGQGLEFLIYFQGNSAPDKSGLPSDRFSAERTGGSVSTLTIQRTQQEDSAVYLCASSFVTKNTEAFFGQGTRLTVV.

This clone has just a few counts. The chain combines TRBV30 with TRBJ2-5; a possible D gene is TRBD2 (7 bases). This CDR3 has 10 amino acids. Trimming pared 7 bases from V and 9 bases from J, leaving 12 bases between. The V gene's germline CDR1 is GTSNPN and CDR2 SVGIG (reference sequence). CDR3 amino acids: CAFGGGAQYF. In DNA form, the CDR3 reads TGTGCCTTTGGAGGGGGGGCCCAGTACTTC. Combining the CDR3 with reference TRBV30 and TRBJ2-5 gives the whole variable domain SQTIHQWPATLVQPVGSPLSLECTVEGTSNPNLYWYRQAAGRGLQLLFYSVGIGQISSEVPQNLSASRPQDRQFILSSKKLLLSDSGFYLCAFGGGAQYFGPGTRLLVL.

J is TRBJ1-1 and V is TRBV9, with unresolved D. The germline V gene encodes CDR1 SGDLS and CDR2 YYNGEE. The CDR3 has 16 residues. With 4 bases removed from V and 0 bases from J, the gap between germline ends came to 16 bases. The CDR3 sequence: CASSSDDGYLNTEAFF. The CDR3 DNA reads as TGTGCCAGCAGCAGCGACGATGGGTACTTGAACACTGAAGCTTTCTTT.

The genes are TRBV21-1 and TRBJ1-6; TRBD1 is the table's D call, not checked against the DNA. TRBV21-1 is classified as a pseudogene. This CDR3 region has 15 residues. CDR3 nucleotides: TGTGCCAGCAGACAGACAGGGCATGGGAATTCACCCCTCCACTTT. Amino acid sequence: CASRQTGHGNSPLHF.

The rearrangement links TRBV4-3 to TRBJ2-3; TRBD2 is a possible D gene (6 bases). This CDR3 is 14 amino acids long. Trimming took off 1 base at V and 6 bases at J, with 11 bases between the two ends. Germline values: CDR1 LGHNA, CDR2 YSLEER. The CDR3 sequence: CASSQGKRADTQYF. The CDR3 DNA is TGCGCCAGCAGCCAAGGCAAGCGGGCGGATACGCAGTATTTT.

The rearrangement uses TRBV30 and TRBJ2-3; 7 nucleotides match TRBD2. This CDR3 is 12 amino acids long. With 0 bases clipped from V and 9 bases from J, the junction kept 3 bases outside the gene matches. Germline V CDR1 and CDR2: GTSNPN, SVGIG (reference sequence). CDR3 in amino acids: CAWSVLAITQYF. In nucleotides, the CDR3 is TGTGCCTGGAGTGTACTAGCGATAACGCAGTATTTT.